This T cell receptor beta chain was identified in a study of blood T cell repertoires in COVID-19. Study-wide background: The United States, Italy and Spain were the sources of the acute and convalescent COVID-19 samples. Sources were T cells, B-cell-depleted T cells, or PBMCs; the material itself was cDNA or gDNA.

V was trimmed by 0 bases and J by 4 bases, leaving 13 bases between them. CDR3 length equals 15 residues. The germline gives CDR1 LNHDA, CDR2 SQIVND (reference sequence). As processed by the authors: Cell counts per sample came from amplifying reference gene primers. TCRdb's copy holds only in-frame clones and misses some; the assay was immunoSEQ multiplex PCR. V and J calls and clone size are as listed in that table; D and trimming were resolved from the DNA. This table has around 60,000 clones, 80% appearing once. The TCR was taken from a man between 60 and 70 years old with acute or convalescent COVID-19. J is TRBJ2-7 and V is TRBV19; TRBD2 is a possible D gene (6 bases). Sequences were obtained from peripheral blood. CDR3: CASSIDQPGTYEQYF. The CDR3 nucleotides are TGTGCCAGTAGTATAGATCAGCCCGGGACTTACGAGCAGTACTTC.